This TCR beta chain is drawn from a study of CXCR3-negative and CXCR3-positive naive CD8 T cells. UMI-labeled TRB cDNA libraries were prepared by 5' RACE. TCRdb re-called the 5' RACE reads, yielding one record per CDR3 amino acid sequence without DNA. The specimen's table records about 62,000 distinct CDR3 sequences. To note about this clonotype: Antigen: not known.

Every subset of CD8+ T cells was sorted in triplicate at under 350,000 cells each. This CDR3 is built from 12 residues. The germline CDR1 and CDR2 sequences are SEHNR and FQNEAQ (reference sequence). Study findings and constraints: Naive cells that were CXCR3-positive had more hydrophobic TRB CDR3s (compared with CXCR3-negative naive cells). Surface CD5 matched across naive subsets, and TRB CDR3 properties served to infer TCR strength.

The chain joins TRBV7-9 to TRBJ1-1. The sequence was collected from a human donor in good health. Some clones in this sample may be carry-over from other donors' samples. Sequenced: naive CXCR3- CD8+ T cells from blood. As for subset: CD45RO-CCR7+CD27+CD95- naive CD8+ T cells lacking CXCR3 (TNR3-). CDR3 amino acids: CASSPVDTEAFF. The variable domain in full, completed from reference TRBV7-9 and TRBJ1-1, reads DTGVSQNPRHKITKRGQNVTFRCDPISEHNRLYWYRQTLGQGPEFLTYFQNEAQLEKSRLLSDRFSAERPKGSFSTLEIQRTEQGDSAMYLCASSPVDTEAFFGQGTRLTVV.